This paragraph reports one TCR beta chain. Original handling: Amplification from reference gene primers served as the basis for estimated nucleated cell counts. Profiling relied on immunoSEQ multiplex PCR, and the TCRdb table lists in-frame clones only, not all of them. V and J calls and clone size are those listed in that table; D and trimming were worked out from the DNA. There are about 210,000 clones in the sample; around 80% occur only once, and 9.5% to 15% lies in the top ten. This entry is derived from a study of blood T cell repertoires in COVID-19. The wider study: Some COVID-19 samples were acute and others convalescent; all came from the United States, Italy and Spain. From T cells, B-cell-depleted T cells, or PBMCs came the material, which was cDNA or gDNA.

The CDR3 extends over 14 amino acids. Trimming left V 4 bases short and J 2 bases short, with 11 bases between. Germline V gene sequence: CDR1 SGHDN, CDR2 FVKESK. The J gene is TRBJ2-5, the V gene TRBV14; D is possibly TRBD2 (5 bases). The TCR comes from a woman between 35 and 50 years old with acute or convalescent COVID-19. The sample was peripheral blood. CDR3 residues: CASSPMDWQETQYF. CDR3 DNA sequence: TGTGCCAGCAGCCCCATGGACTGGCAAGAGACCCAGTACTTC.